This entry lists 32 T cell receptor beta chains sequenced from one sample in a study of cytomegalovirus exposure and HLA in healthy donors. The primer mix had 60 Vbeta and 13 Jbeta primers. Profiled with immunoSEQ multiplex PCR; TCRdb holds only in-frame clones, not every one. The repertoire holds approximately 120,000 clones, with around three quarters as singletons. The sequenced sample consisted of PBMCs. The receptors here all came from a human donor in good health.

The chain employs TRBV4-1 and TRBJ1-3; D might be TRBD1 (5 bases). Germline V lookup: CDR1 MGHRA, CDR2 YSYEKL. V was clipped by 4 bases and J by 4 bases, with 11 bases between them. The CDR3 is made up of 14 amino acids. CDR3 residues: CASSLREEGNTIYF. The CDR3, as DNA: TGCGCCAGCAGCCTCAGGGAGGAGGGAAACACCATATATTTT.

The chain has TRBV19 and TRBJ1-5; TRBD1 aligns across 12 bases. The CDR3 runs to 15 residues. With V trimmed by 4 bases and J by 3 bases, 1 base remained unmatched. The germline V gene has CDR1 LNHDA and CDR2 SQIVND (reference sequence). The CDR3 protein is CASSRGQGANQPQHF. The DNA for the CDR3 is TGTGCCAGTAGTAGGGGACAGGGGGCCAATCAGCCCCAGCATTTT.

The gene calls are TRBV7-2 and TRBJ2-1; D not certain. The CDR3 consists of 16 residues. V lost 4 bases and J 3 bases, leaving 16 bases between the germline ends. Per germline, CDR1 SGHTA and CDR2 FQGNSA. DNA for the CDR3: TGTGCCAGCAGCTCCCCCCTCCGACTCGGCTACAATGAGCAGTTCTTC. Protein sequence: CASSSPLRLGYNEQFF.

The chain is built from TRBV15 and TRBJ2-7; maybe TRBD2 (8 bases). The CDR3 extends over 14 amino acids. Germline V gene lookup returns CDR1 LNHNV and CDR2 YYDKDF (reference sequence). The V gene lost 7 bases and the J gene lost 5 bases, with 18 bases spanning the gap. The CDR3 here is CATTPGGAGDEQYF. DNA of the CDR3: TGTGCCACCACCCCAGGGGGAGCGGGAGACGAGCAGTACTTC.

The chain links TRBV29-1 to TRBJ1-2; tentative D call: TRBD1 (5 bases). The V end was cut by 6 bases, the J end by 3 bases, with 5 bases between. Germline V CDR1 and CDR2: SQVTM, ANQGSEA. CDR3 length equals 10 residues. CDR3 protein: CSVRDYGYTF. DNA of the CDR3: TGCAGCGTCAGGGACTATGGCTACACCTTC.

V gene TRBV7-9 combines with J gene TRBJ2-1, with 11 nucleotides matching TRBD2. CDR3 length: 15 residues. The germline gives CDR1 SEHNR, CDR2 FQNEAQ (reference sequence). J gave up 3 bases and V 5 bases, and 3 bases lay outside the gene matches. CDR3 region: CASSPLAGGYNEQFF. DNA for the CDR3: TGTGCCAGCAGCCCCCTAGCGGGAGGCTACAATGAGCAGTTCTTC.

The genes are TRBV14 and TRBJ2-5, with D possibly matching TRBD2 (5 bases). Germline-derived CDR1 and CDR2 are SGHDN and FVKESK. The CDR3 totals 13 residues. Trimming removed 7 bases from V and 4 bases from J, with 13 bases in between. CDR3 sequence (DNA): TGTGCCAGCAAGGTAGAGGGCACAGAGACCCAGTACTTC. This sequence encodes CASKVEGTETQYF. The full variable domain, its missing parts supplied by reference TRBV14 and TRBJ2-5, is EAGVTQFPSHSVIEKGQTVTLRCDPISGHDNLYWYRRVMGKEIKFLLHFVKESKQDESGMPNNRFLAERTGGTYSTLKVQPAELEDSGVYFCASKVEGTETQYFGPGTRLLVL.

V gene TRBV7-2 combines with J gene TRBJ2-7; maybe TRBD2 (5 bases). Looked up from germline, CDR1 is SGHTA and CDR2 is FQGNSA. V was cut by 2 bases and J by 5 bases, with 10 bases left in between. This CDR3 is built from 13 residues. As DNA, the CDR3 is TGTGCCAGCAGCTTAACTTACGGGAACGAGCAGTACTTC. Its protein product is CASSLTYGNEQYF.

This clone has a handful of counts. This chain joins TRBV2 and TRBJ2-3, with 11 bases fitting TRBD1. The CDR3 consists of 15 residues. Germline-derived CDR1 and CDR2 are SNHLY and FYNNEI. V gave up 3 bases and J gave up 2 bases; unmatched junction bases: 1. The CDR3 reads CASSEDRGLTDTQYF. The CDR3 coding sequence is TGTGCCAGCAGTGAGGACAGGGGGCTCACAGATACGCAGTATTTT.

This chain links TRBV30 with TRBJ2-5, with no clear D. Germline V gives CDR1 GTSNPN, CDR2 SVGIG (reference sequence). The CDR3 is made up of 13 amino acids. Trimming shortened V by 3 bases and J by 3 bases, and 11 bases separated the two germline ends. CDR3 nucleotides: TGTGCCTGGAGGGCAGAAACTAAAGAGACCCAGTACTTC. Protein: CAWRAETKETQYF.

The chain has TRBV7-2 and TRBJ2-1, with TRBD2 identical over 7 bases. Trimming removed 4 bases from V and 4 bases from J; junction bases left unmatched: 7. Per the germline V gene, CDR1 is SGHTA and CDR2 is FQGNSA. There are 15 residues in the CDR3. CDR3 sequence reads: CASSSGGGGYNEQFF. The CDR3 nucleotides are TGTGCCAGCAGCTCCGGTGGCGGGGGTTACAATGAGCAGTTCTTC. Full variable domain (outside the CDR3, taken from reference TRBV7-2 and TRBJ2-1): GAGVSQSPSNKVTEKGKDVELRCDPISGHTALYWYRQSLGQGLEFLIYFQGNSAPDKSGLPSDRFSAERTGGSVSTLTIQRTQQEDSAVYLCASSSGGGGYNEQFFGPGTRLTVL.

This CDR3 is CASASGGGMNTEAFF. Written as DNA, the CDR3 is TGCGCCAGCGCCTCCGGGGGAGGGATGAACACTGAAGCTTTCTTT. The chain carries TRBV5-1 and TRBJ1-1; a weak D match, TRBD1 (5 bases). V was clipped by 7 bases and J by 0 bases, with 16 bases between them. The germline gives CDR1 SGHRS, CDR2 YFSETQ. The CDR3 is 15 amino acids.

V is TRBV6-5 and J is TRBJ1-1; 8 bases line up with TRBD1. J lost 3 bases, V lost 4 bases, and 4 bases had no gene match. CDR3 length: 14 residues. Germline V gene sequence: CDR1 MNHEY, CDR2 SVGAGI. The CDR3 sequence: CASSFGQGYTEAFF. CDR3 coding DNA: TGTGCCAGCAGTTTCGGACAGGGATACACTGAAGCTTTCTTT.

The chain links TRBV27 to TRBJ1-2, with 7 nucleotides matching TRBD1. Trimming cost V 0 bases and J 2 bases; bases outside gene matches: 3. This CDR3 spans 15 amino acids. The germline V gene has CDR1 MNHEY and CDR2 SMNVEV (reference sequence). CDR3 sequence reads: CASSLSGTANYGYTF. CDR3 sequence (DNA): TGTGCCAGCAGTTTATCTGGGACAGCGAACTATGGCTACACCTTC.

This chain connects TRBV5-1 to TRBJ2-2, with D perhaps matching TRBD1 (5 bases). CDR3 length: 17 amino acids. CDR1 and CDR2 from the germline V gene are SGHRS and YFSETQ. V was pared by 3 bases and J by 6 bases, with 21 bases between. CDR3 nucleotide sequence: TGCGCCAGCAGCTCCGGCAGGGTGGATGTTTTCTCCGGGGAGCTGTTTTTT. Protein product: CASSSGRVDVFSGELFF.

This chain connects TRBV15 to TRBJ2-3; TRBD2 matches at 9 bases. CDR3 length: 16 residues. The ends lost 0 bases at V and 4 bases at J; junction bases unmatched: 5. Germline CDR1 reads LNHNV; CDR2 reads YYDKDF (reference sequence). This CDR3 is CATSRESSGIPDTQYF. The CDR3 region has the DNA TGTGCCACCAGCAGAGAATCTAGCGGGATCCCAGATACGCAGTATTTT.

V is TRBV5-6 and J is TRBJ2-7; 11 bases agree with TRBD2. The V and J ends lost 1 base and 2 bases, in that order; junction bases with no gene match: 5. The germline V gene has CDR1 SGHDT and CDR2 YYEEEE. There are 16 residues in the CDR3. The CDR3 nucleotides are TGTGCCAGCAGCTTGTGGGGGACTAGCGGACCCTACGAGCAGTACTTC. It translates to CASSLWGTSGPYEQYF.

The gene calls are TRBV30 and TRBJ1-3; D is ambiguous. This CDR3 has 13 residues. Germline V gives CDR1 GTSNPN, CDR2 SVGIG (reference sequence). V was shortened by 7 bases and J by 0 bases, with 10 bases between the two germline ends. For the CDR3, the DNA is TGTGCCTCGTCGGTTAACTCTGGAAACACCATATATTTT. Translation: CASSVNSGNTIYF. Complete variable domain (other parts from reference TRBV30 and TRBJ1-3): SQTIHQWPATLVQPVGSPLSLECTVEGTSNPNLYWYRQAAGRGLQLLFYSVGIGQISSEVPQNLSASRPQDRQFILSSKKLLLSDSGFYLCASSVNSGNTIYFGEGSWLTVV.

This chain uses TRBV9 with TRBJ1-2; 9 bases agree with TRBD1. From germline, CDR1 is SGDLS and CDR2 YYNGEE. CDR3 length: 13 amino acids. J was trimmed by 3 bases and V by 5 bases; bases with no gene match: 2. The chain's CDR3 is CASRRQGDYGYTF. The CDR3 DNA reads TGTGCCAGCAGACGACAGGGGGACTATGGCTACACCTTC. Full variable domain (outside the CDR3, taken from reference TRBV9 and TRBJ1-2): DSGVTQTPKHLITATGQRVTLRCSPRSGDLSVYWYQQSLDQGLQFLIQYYNGEERAKGNILERFSAQQFPDLHSELNLSSLELGDSALYFCASRRQGDYGYTFGSGTRLTVV.

The CDR3 nucleotides read TGTGCCAGTAGTAAGTCCGGGACAGGGCCGGAACAGCCCCAGCATTTT. It codes for CASSKSGTGPEQPQHF. The V call is TRBV19, the J call TRBJ1-5; 9 positions agree with TRBD1. The CDR3 sequence is 16 residues long. Trimming removed 4 bases from V and 7 bases from J; junction bases left unmatched: 11. The germline CDR1 and CDR2 sequences are LNHDA and SQIVND (reference sequence). Together with reference TRBV19 and TRBJ1-5, the CDR3 gives the full variable domain: DGGITQSPKYLFRKEGQNVTLSCEQNLNHDAMYWYRQDPGQGLRLIYYSQIVNDFQKGDIAEGYSVSREKKESFPLTVTSAQKNPTAFYLCASSKSGTGPEQPQHFGDGTRLSIL.

The chain uses TRBV2 and TRBJ2-5; 7 bases align to TRBD2. V lost 5 bases, J lost 2 bases, and 5 bases stayed unmatched. The CDR3 is 14 amino acids. Per the germline V gene, CDR1 is SNHLY and CDR2 is FYNNEI. The CDR3 DNA sequence: TGTGCCAGCAGTAGTCTAGCGGTACAAGAGACCCAGTACTTC. Its protein is CASSSLAVQETQYF.

This clone has only one observation. This sequence joins TRBV14 and TRBJ2-2; tentatively, D is TRBD1 (9 bases). The CDR3 contains 19 residues. Germline V gene lookup returns CDR1 SGHDN and CDR2 FVKESK. V lost 4 bases and J 4 bases, leaving 25 bases between the germline ends. Here the CDR3 DNA reads TGTGCCAGCAGCCGGATCGGGACAGGGACTAGGGGGCCCACCGGGGAGCTGTTTTTT. It yields the protein CASSRIGTGTRGPTGELFF. The full variable domain, with the rest looked up from reference TRBV14 and TRBJ2-2, is EAGVTQFPSHSVIEKGQTVTLRCDPISGHDNLYWYRRVMGKEIKFLLHFVKESKQDESGMPNNRFLAERTGGTYSTLKVQPAELEDSGVYFCASSRIGTGTRGPTGELFFGEGSRLTVL.

This clone was picked up one time. The chain has TRBV9 and TRBJ1-2, with 7 positions matching TRBD1. The CDR3 totals 15 residues. V lost 3 bases and J lost 6; bases outside the gene matches: 11. Germline values: CDR1 SGDLS, CDR2 YYNGEE. Here the CDR3 DNA reads TGTGCCAGCAGCGAATACTGGACAGGTGGTGATGGCTACACCTTC. Translated, it gives CASSEYWTGGDGYTF.

V usage is TRBV19 and J usage is TRBJ2-7; 9 bases are shared with TRBD1. The CDR3 extends over 16 amino acids. Germline assignment: CDR1 LNHDA and CDR2 SQIVND (reference sequence). The V and J ends lost 6 bases and 4 bases, in that order; junction bases with no gene match: 13. CDR3 residues: CASSTLGTGPPYEQYF. CDR3 DNA: TGTGCCAGTAGCACCCTCGGGACAGGGCCCCCTTACGAGCAGTACTTC.

This clone was detected once. The chain recombines TRBV28 with TRBJ2-3; the match to TRBD1 covers 8 bases. CDR1 is MDHEN, CDR2 SYDVKM, per germline. This CDR3 contains 14 residues. Unmatched junction bases numbered 3, after V lost 6 bases and J lost 1 base. CDR3 amino acids: CASRLTGGTDTQYF. DNA of the CDR3: TGTGCCAGCAGATTGACAGGGGGCACAGATACGCAGTATTTT.

The CDR3 protein is CSVDRGNTGELFF. CDR3 sequence (DNA): TGCAGCGTTGACAGGGGTAACACCGGGGAGCTGTTTTTT. This chain links TRBV29-1 with TRBJ2-2; D perhaps matches TRBD1 (6 bases). V was cut by 3 bases and J by 2 bases, with 7 bases left in between. CDR1 and CDR2 (germline): SQVTM, ANQGSEA. The CDR3 totals 13 residues.

This chain connects TRBV6-5 to TRBJ2-7; a weak D match, TRBD1 (6 bases). CDR1 is MNHEY, CDR2 SVGAGI, per germline. The CDR3 has 15 residues. Trimming took off 2 bases at V and 2 bases at J, with 13 bases between the two ends. The CDR3 region has the DNA TGTGCCAGCAGTTACGCACACAGGGCCCCCTACGAGCAGTACTTC. Protein sequence: CASSYAHRAPYEQYF.

The chain carries TRBV7-9 and TRBJ1-1; no reliable D call. The CDR3 is 12 amino acids. V lost 3 bases to trimming and J lost 6 bases, with 8 bases between them. CDR1 and CDR2 (germline): SEHNR, FQNEAQ (reference sequence). The CDR3 region has the DNA TGTGCCAGCAGCTTGTCTTTTTCTGAAGCTTTCTTT. Its translation: CASSLSFSEAFF.

There are a few counts of this clone. V and J are TRBV27 and TRBJ1-2, with D tentatively TRBD1 (5 bases). V was shortened by 7 bases and J by 6 bases, with 18 bases between the two germline ends. The CDR3 has 14 amino acids. Germline V gives CDR1 MNHEY, CDR2 SMNVEV (reference sequence). The CDR3 nucleotides read TGTGCCAGCAAACCCAGGGCTCCCGGTCATGGCTACACCTTC. As protein: CASKPRAPGHGYTF.

For this clone: A junction end diverges from the germline sequence, so it may reflect a read error. The chain combines TRBV5-1 with TRBJ2-7; a possible D gene is TRBD2 (5 bases). Germline values: CDR1 SGHRS, CDR2 YFSETQ. There are 13 residues in the CDR3. The CDR3 loop reads CASSSPGIYGQYF. CDR3 nucleotide sequence: TGCGCCAGCAGCTCCCCGGGAATTTACGGGCAGTACTTC.

This clone was seen a few times. The chain uses TRBV7-2 and TRBJ1-1, with D perhaps TRBD1 (6 bases). CDR1 and CDR2 from the germline V gene are SGHTA and FQGNSA. CDR3 size: 14 residues. Between the trimmed V and J ends, which lost 4 bases and 5 bases, there was a span of 14 bases. The CDR3 here is CASSYQGGLTEAFF. In DNA form, the CDR3 reads TGTGCCAGCAGCTATCAAGGGGGTCTGACTGAAGCTTTCTTT.

In its sample, this clone was seen a few times. The rearrangement joins TRBV28 to TRBJ2-3; 7 nucleotides match TRBD1. J was trimmed by 5 bases and V by 3 bases; bases with no gene match: 8. Germline V gene data show CDR1 as MDHEN and CDR2 as SYDVKM. The CDR3 has 15 residues. As DNA, the CDR3 is TGTGCCAGCAGTTTCGGACAGGCCTTAGGAGATACGCAGTATTTT. It codes for CASSFGQALGDTQYF.